Presented here are 28 T cell receptor beta chains from one specimen sequenced in a study of naive and memory T cell subsets. A UMI-containing oligonucleotide was joined by 3' ligation to the TCR cDNA template. Amplification of ligated cDNA took four PCR rounds with SP2 and nested alpha and beta constant primers. In TCRdb, the 5' RACE reads were re-called with MiXCR into one record per CDR3 protein. This repertoire shows fewer than 40,000 distinct CDR3 sequences, 16% found once; its top ten account for roughly 2.5%. All receptors derive from a female donor in good health.

The V and J genes are TRBV28 and TRBJ1-6; no definite D call. CDR1 MDHEN and CDR2 SYDVKM come from the germline V gene. The CDR3 length is 16 residues. V gave up 2 bases and J gave up 0 bases, with 8 bases separating them. The CDR3 here is CASSLVRDSYNSPLHF. The CDR3 DNA reads TGTGCCAGCAGTTTAGTGAGGGACTCCTATAATTCACCCCTCCACTTT.

This clonotype was recorded at least ten times. The rearrangement uses TRBV6-6 and TRBJ1-5, with D unresolved. This CDR3 is built from 12 residues. The germline V gene has CDR1 MNHNY and CDR2 SVGAGI (reference sequence). V was clipped by 8 bases and J by 3 bases, with 8 bases between them. CDR3 sequence: CASATTNQPQHF. The CDR3 DNA reads as TGTGCCAGCGCAACTACCAATCAGCCCCAGCATTTT.

The rearrangement links TRBV28 to TRBJ2-7; TRBD1 agrees at 7 bases. Germline CDR1 MDHEN, CDR2 SYDVKM. This CDR3 contains 13 residues. The J segment lost 4 bases and the V segment lost 7 bases, leaving 7 bases of the junction unmatched. The CDR3: CASTRDSQYEQYF. The CDR3 nucleotides are TGTGCCAGCACCAGGGACAGCCAATACGAGCAGTACTTC.

This chain links TRBV7-9 with TRBJ2-1, with D maybe TRBD2 (5 bases). Germline CDR1 is SEHNR and CDR2 is FQNEAQ (reference sequence). The CDR3 is made up of 13 amino acids. The V end was cut by 4 bases, the J end by 8 bases, with 12 bases between. CDR3 protein: CASSSGPRDEQFF. Here the CDR3 DNA reads TGTGCCAGCAGCTCCGGGCCGAGGGATGAGCAGTTCTTC.

This clonotype turned up a few times. The chain combines TRBV12-3 or TRBV12-4 with TRBJ1-6; the D is unclear. This CDR3 spans 14 amino acids. V lost 7 bases and J 7 bases, leaving 14 bases between the germline ends. DNA of the CDR3: TGTGCCAGCACTCCTACTCCGAGCAATTCACCCCTCCACTTT. Translation gives CASTPTPSNSPLHF.

Of note for this clonotype: A read error may explain this, as a much larger clone is one base away. The J gene is TRBJ2-7, the V gene TRBV6-5, with D tentatively TRBD2 (5 bases). This CDR3 spans 13 amino acids. Trimming took 2 bases from V and 6 from J, leaving 11 bases between them. Germline CDR1 and CDR2: MNHEY and SVGAGI. Here the CDR3 DNA reads TGTGCCAGCAGTTACCGACTATGCGGCGAGCAGTACTTC. This sequence encodes CASSYRLCGEQYF.

The chain links TRBV12-3 or TRBV12-4 to TRBJ1-1, with D perhaps matching TRBD1 (5 bases). The CDR3 runs 14 residues. The V gene lost 3 bases and the J gene lost 1 base, with 9 bases spanning the gap. CDR3 loop: CASSLGLSNTEAFF. The DNA for the CDR3 is TGTGCCAGCAGTTTGGGACTCTCGAACACTGAAGCTTTCTTT.

The rearrangement uses TRBV10-1 and TRBJ2-6, with 9 bases that match TRBD1. Germline V gene sequence: CDR1 WNHNN, CDR2 SYGVQD (reference sequence). CDR3 length: 18 residues. J gave up 2 bases and V 5 bases, and 10 bases lay outside the gene matches. The CDR3 coding sequence is TGCGCCAGCAGTCCCTCCCGGACAGGGGTGGCTGGGGCCAACGTCCTGACTTTC. Amino acid sequence: CASSPSRTGVAGANVLTF.

This clonotype was picked up a small number of times. The chain employs TRBV7-2 and TRBJ2-3; D is uncertain. Between the trimmed V and J ends, which lost 0 bases and 2 bases, there was a span of 6 bases. This CDR3 spans 14 amino acids. Germline CDR1 is SGHTA and CDR2 is FQGNSA. The chain's CDR3 is CASSLALLTDTQYF. CDR3 DNA sequence: TGTGCCAGCAGCTTAGCCCTTCTCACAGATACGCAGTATTTT.

This clonotype was counted at least ten times. V usage is TRBV7-2 and J usage is TRBJ2-7; D is uncertain. V was trimmed by 2 bases and J by 0 bases, leaving 8 bases between them. The CDR3 is 14 amino acids. From germline, CDR1 is SGHTA and CDR2 FQGNSA. The CDR3 loop is CASSLSTDSYEQYF. The CDR3 DNA follows: TGTGCCAGCAGCTTATCCACTGACTCCTACGAGCAGTACTTC.

Turning to this clonotype: A much larger clone is a single base away; this may be a read error. This chain uses TRBV29-1 with TRBJ2-1; D remains ambiguous. From germline, CDR1 is SQVTM and CDR2 ANQGSEA. The germline V and J ends were trimmed by 7 bases and 9 bases, with 7 bases remaining between them. This CDR3 region has 9 residues. The CDR3 is CSGGSEQFF. CDR3 DNA sequence: TGCAGCGGTGGCAGTGAGCAGTTCTTC.

V and J are TRBV5-1 and TRBJ2-5; D is ambiguous. The CDR3 spans 13 residues. Trimming stripped 0 bases from V and 5 bases from J, with 8 bases between. The germline V gene encodes CDR1 SGHRS and CDR2 YFSETQ. The CDR3 sequence: CASSLASIETQYF. CDR3 bases: TGCGCCAGCAGCTTGGCGTCTATTGAGACCCAGTACTTC.

This clonotype showed up many times. The chain recombines TRBV29-1 with TRBJ2-1; TRBD2 matches 8 bases. CDR3 length: 15 amino acids. V was clipped by 3 bases and J by 2 bases; unmatched bases: 6. From germline, CDR1 is SQVTM and CDR2 ANQGSEA. DNA of the CDR3: TGCAGCGTTGACGACGCGGGGGGAACCTACAATGAGCAGTTCTTC. This encodes CSVDDAGGTYNEQFF.

This clonotype was counted many times. V gene TRBV19 combines with J gene TRBJ1-1; no clear D. CDR1 is LNHDA, CDR2 SQIVND, per germline (reference sequence). The CDR3 has 14 amino acids. V shed 3 bases and J shed 1 base, with 9 bases lying between them. The CDR3 is CASSIDTRNTEAFF. As DNA, the CDR3 is TGTGCCAGTAGTATCGACACCCGGAACACTGAAGCTTTCTTT. Drawing the rest from reference TRBV19 and TRBJ1-1, the complete variable domain is DGGITQSPKYLFRKEGQNVTLSCEQNLNHDAMYWYRQDPGQGLRLIYYSQIVNDFQKGDIAEGYSVSREKKESFPLTVTSAQKNPTAFYLCASSIDTRNTEAFFGQGTRLTVV.

This chain joins TRBV6-6 and TRBJ2-3; 9 positions match TRBD1. The CDR3 runs to 15 residues. Trimming cost V 5 bases and J 4 bases; bases outside gene matches: 7. Germline V lookup: CDR1 MNHNY, CDR2 SVGAGI (reference sequence). The CDR3 sequence is CASSPMDRGADTQYF. CDR3 bases: TGTGCCAGCAGTCCGATGGACAGGGGCGCAGATACGCAGTATTTT.

This clonotype has a count of ten or more. The rearrangement uses TRBV6-5 and TRBJ1-2, with 7 positions matching TRBD1. The J segment lost 2 bases and the V segment lost 6 bases, leaving 12 bases of the junction unmatched. Germline V gene lookup returns CDR1 MNHEY and CDR2 SVGAGI. The CDR3 contains 16 residues. CDR3 bases: TGTGCCAGCAGCACGAAATACAGGGGAATGAACTATGGCTACACCTTC. It translates to CASSTKYRGMNYGYTF.

This clonotype has ten or more counts. This chain uses TRBV29-1 with TRBJ2-1; 7 bases map to TRBD1. The CDR3 totals 9 residues. Germline CDR1 SQVTM, CDR2 ANQGSEA. J lost 10 bases, V lost 6 bases, and 0 bases had no gene match. CDR3 DNA sequence: TGCAGCGTGGACAGGGAGCAGTTCTTC. Translated: CSVDREQFF.

This clonotype was observed a few times. This rearrangement joins TRBV5-1 to TRBJ1-1; D not resolved. CDR1 is SGHRS, CDR2 YFSETQ, per germline. Trimming shortened V by 2 bases and J by 4 bases, and 12 bases separated the two germline ends. CDR3 length: 14 amino acids. The CDR3 DNA follows: TGCGCCAGCAGCTTAGACAATGGGAGCACTGAAGCTTTCTTT. This codes for CASSLDNGSTEAFF.

This clonotype was seen repeatedly, ten times or more. The chain has TRBV6-5 and TRBJ2-7; 8 positions match TRBD2. Germline CDR1 is MNHEY and CDR2 is SVGAGI. This CDR3 has 12 residues. Trimming took 7 bases from V and 6 from J; bases not matched to a gene: 5. The CDR3 spells CASIKTSGEQYF. In DNA, the CDR3 is TGTGCCAGCATCAAAACTAGCGGCGAGCAGTACTTC.

The chain links TRBV7-2 to TRBJ1-2; D might be TRBD1 (5 bases). The CDR3 is made up of 13 amino acids. V lost 6 bases and J lost 2, with 10 bases in between. Germline V CDR1 and CDR2: SGHTA, FQGNSA. The CDR3 DNA follows: TGTGCCAGCAGATCGGGACGGAACTATGGCTACACCTTC. This sequence encodes CASRSGRNYGYTF.

Points on this clonotype: One base away lies a much larger clone, so this may be a sequencing read error. This chain joins TRBV12-3 or TRBV12-4 and TRBJ1-1; 7 bases are shared with TRBD1. The ends lost 6 bases at V and 4 bases at J; junction bases unmatched: 8. There are 14 residues in the CDR3. CDR3 DNA: TGTGCCAGCAGCGGACAGGAACTCGGCACTGAAGCTTTCTTT. This sequence encodes CASSGQELGTEAFF.

This chain links TRBV18 with TRBJ1-5; no firm D call. Trimming stripped 0 bases from V and 6 bases from J, with 3 bases between. This CDR3 spans 12 amino acids. Looked up from germline, CDR1 is KGHSH and CDR2 is LQKENI. The DNA of the CDR3 is TGTGCCAGCTCACCACCGGGTCAGCCCCAGCATTTT. Its translation is CASSPPGQPQHF. Variable domain in full (rest from reference TRBV18 and TRBJ1-5): NAGVMQNPRHLVRRRGQEARLRCSPMKGHSHVYWYRQLPEEGLKFMVYLQKENIIDESGMPKERFSAEFPKEGPSILRIQQVVRGDSAAYFCASSPPGQPQHFGDGTRLSIL.

This clonotype was detected only once. This may be a read error, as it is one base from a much larger clone. This chain links TRBV20-1 with TRBJ2-7; D is ambiguous. The CDR3 covers 13 residues. The ends were cut back, 0 bases at V and 6 bases at J, with 12 bases in the middle. CDR1 and CDR2 (germline): DFQATT, SNEGSKA (reference sequence). The DNA for the CDR3 is TGCAGTGCTAGAGAACCCCGTAGGGCCGAGCAGTACTTC. This encodes CSAREPRRAEQYF.

This clonotype showed up many times. The rearrangement uses TRBV12-3 or TRBV12-4 and TRBJ1-5, with 8 bases identical to TRBD1. The CDR3 loop spans 15 amino acids. V was pared by 7 bases and J by 4 bases, with 9 bases of the junction left unmatched. This CDR3 reads CASTPSRGRNQPQHF. The CDR3 region has the DNA TGTGCCAGCACCCCGTCCAGGGGGCGTAATCAGCCCCAGCATTTT.

This sequence joins TRBV7-2 and TRBJ1-1; D is ambiguous. CDR1 SGHTA and CDR2 FQGNSA come from the germline V gene. The CDR3 contains 13 residues. V was pared by 4 bases and J by 3 bases, with 9 bases between. DNA for the CDR3: TGTGCCAGCAGCTCCTACCAGTACACTGAAGCTTTCTTT. Residues: CASSSYQYTEAFF. Full variable domain (missing parts from reference TRBV7-2 and TRBJ1-1): GAGVSQSPSNKVTEKGKDVELRCDPISGHTALYWYRQSLGQGLEFLIYFQGNSAPDKSGLPSDRFSAERTGGSVSTLTIQRTQQEDSAVYLCASSSYQYTEAFFGQGTRLTVV.

This chain joins TRBV12-3 or TRBV12-4 and TRBJ2-1, with 7 bases matching TRBD1. V shed 5 bases, J shed 3 bases, and the junction held 10 bases outside the gene matches. The CDR3 sequence is 16 residues long. CDR3 nucleotide sequence: TGTGCCAGCAGTCACTCCCGGGACAGAAACTACAATGAGCAGTTCTTC. Encoded protein: CASSHSRDRNYNEQFF.

In this sample, this clonotype turned up a few times. The rearrangement uses TRBV10-3 and TRBJ1-6; no firm D call. The V end was cut by 8 bases, the J end by 0 bases, with 11 bases between. Germline CDR1 ENHRY, CDR2 SYGVKD. There are 15 residues in the CDR3. CDR3 amino acids: CAISASNSYNSPLHF. The CDR3 region has the DNA TGTGCCATCTCCGCCAGCAACTCCTATAATTCACCCCTCCACTTT.

In this sample, this clonotype turned up a few times. As DNA, the CDR3 is TGCGCCAGCAGCTGGGAGGGGCCCGACGAGACCCAGTACTTC. This gives the protein CASSWEGPDETQYF. The chain is built from TRBV5-1 and TRBJ2-5; 7 bases agree with TRBD2. V was clipped by 3 bases and J by 5 bases; unmatched bases: 7. The CDR3 totals 14 residues. The germline V gene encodes CDR1 SGHRS and CDR2 YFSETQ.